A single TCR beta chain is shown here with its context. The data derive from a study of blood T cell repertoires in COVID-19. Study-wide background: Collection of acute and convalescent COVID-19 samples took place in the United States, Italy and Spain.

Germline loops: CDR1 LGHNA, CDR2 YNFKEQ. Trimming at V came to 1 base and at J to 4 bases, leaving 8 bases not matched to a gene. The length of the CDR3 is 17 residues. Recruited during active infection, patients (from Seattle) were subsequently followed longitudinally. The protocol was immunoSEQ multiplex PCR, while the TCRdb copy is restricted to in-frame clones and leaves out a portion. Of roughly 350,000 clones listed, about 89% were seen once; the top ten hold less than 11%. The clonotype was recovered from a woman in her thirties with COVID-19, enrolled during active disease. The V gene is TRBV4-2, the J gene TRBJ2-7; 12 positions match TRBD1. Material for sequencing was peripheral blood. In DNA form, the CDR3 reads TGTGCCAGCAGCCAAGGGGGCCCGGGACAGGGGGCTTACGAGCAGTACTTC. Amino acid sequence: CASSQGGPGQGAYEQYF.